This T cell receptor (beta chain) was profiled in a study of CD8+CD57+ T cells in acquired aplastic anemia. Study information: The mean DNA yield obtained from sorted CD4+ and CD8+ cells came to 3 to 4 ug. Overall study findings and caveats: It was found that approximately 29 CD8+ CDR3 sequences were shared between patients and controls.

At least ten counts were recorded for this clonotype. Its antigen is unknown. Germline loops: CDR1 LNHDA, CDR2 SQIVND (reference sequence). Between the trimmed V and J ends, which lost 3 bases and 0 bases, there was a span of 11 bases. This CDR3 contains 16 residues. CD8+CD57+ cell expansion, shown by flow cytometry, had occurred in the patients selected for sequencing. Genomic DNA acted as the template from which TCR beta VDJ combination and CDR3 sequence profiling were carried out. TCRdb processed the reads anew with MiXCR; each CDR3 protein has one entry. This sample carries 180,000 or so distinct CDR3 sequences, over 40% of them seen once, and the ten largest clones take around 1.8%.

The clonotype comes from a human donor with aplastic anemia. The specimen sequenced was sorted CD4+, CD8+, or CD8+CD57+ T cells (not recorded which) from PBMCs. V and J are TRBV19 and TRBJ2-2; a possible D gene is TRBD1 (5 bases). For the CDR3, the DNA is TGTGCCAGTAGTATCGTCGCAGGGTCGAACACCGGGGAGCTGTTTTTT. Its translation: CASSIVAGSNTGELFF.